This T cell receptor beta chain was observed in a study of vaccination effects on CD4 cells after COVID-19. Concerning this clone: The antigen remains undetermined.

Using viral peptide pools, the ViraFEST assay grew out antigen-specific CD4+ T cells prior to sequencing. When less than 12 days of culture had elapsed, CD4+ T cells were isolated. Vaccine administered to participants consisted of two doses of either BNT162b2 or mRNA-1273. Deletions cut 0 bases from V and 9 bases from J, with 12 bases between. The CDR3 is made up of 13 amino acids. The V gene's germline CDR1 is SGHNT and CDR2 YYREEE (reference sequence). Clones were sequenced by immunoSEQ multiplex PCR, and TCRdb holds only the in-frame ones, with some missing. The sample shows 25,000 to 35,000 clones, roughly 80% of them seen only once.

V is TRBV5-4 and J is TRBJ2-5; D gene uncertain. This specimen was CD4+ T cells from PBMCs cultured with HCoV-NL63 spike peptides, taken after COVID-19 vaccination. The source of this sequence is a human donor who received a COVID-19 vaccine. The DNA for the CDR3 is TGTGCCAGCAGCTTGGAAGGGAACGGGCCCCAGTACTTC. This codes for CASSLEGNGPQYF. The full variable domain, rest sourced from reference TRBV5-4 and TRBJ2-5, is ETGVTQSPTHLIKTRGQQVTLRCSSQSGHNTVSWYQQALGQGPQFIFQYYREEENGRGNFPPRFSGLQFPNYSSELNVNALELDDSALYLCASSLEGNGPQYFGPGTRLLVL.